These 32 T cell receptor beta chains were all obtained from the same sample, sequenced in a study of shared clonotypes between healthy human individuals. TCRdb's copy holds only in-frame clones and misses some; the assay was immunoSEQ multiplex PCR. Among a few hundred thousand clones, almost 97% were seen once, and the ten largest hold around 0.06%. The sample taken for sequencing was naive CD4+ T cells sorted from blood. Subset of the sample: CD45RA+ positively selected. Receptor source: a woman aged 30 to 39 in good health.

The chain joins TRBV28 to TRBJ2-7; 7 nucleotides match TRBD2. CDR1 and CDR2 from the germline V gene are MDHEN and SYDVKM. With V trimmed by 4 bases and J by 3 bases, 6 bases remained unmatched. CDR3 size: 14 residues. CDR3 in DNA: TGTGCCAGCAGTTACCTAGCGGATTACTACGAGCAGTACTTC. Translating it yields CASSYLADYYEQYF.

This rearrangement joins TRBV23-1 to TRBJ2-1; 10 bases are shared with TRBD1. TRBV23-1 is an open reading frame, and its role is uncertain. CDR3 length: 17 amino acids. V gave up 2 bases and J gave up 5 bases; unmatched junction bases: 9. DNA for the CDR3: TGCGCCAGCAGTCAAACCTCGAGGGACAGGGGAGACAATGAGCAGTTCTTC. This encodes CASSQTSRDRGDNEQFF.

The chain couples TRBV4-1 to TRBJ1-1; TRBD1 matches at 8 bases. The length of the CDR3 is 14 residues. Germline CDR1 MGHRA, CDR2 YSYEKL. The J segment lost 6 bases and the V segment lost 1 base, leaving 4 bases of the junction unmatched. Here the CDR3 DNA reads TGCGCCAGCAGCCAAGGCAGGGGGCTGGCTGAAGCTTTCTTT. Encoded protein: CASSQGRGLAEAFF.

The chain recombines TRBV7-3 with TRBJ2-5, with TRBD2 matching over 14 bases. Germline V gives CDR1 SGHTA, CDR2 FQGTGA. CDR3 length: 16 amino acids. V was pared by 5 bases and J by 5 bases, with 7 bases of the junction left unmatched. The CDR3 DNA reads as TGTGCCAGCAGCCCGACGGGACTAGCGGGAGCGGAGACCCAGTACTTC. This gives the protein CASSPTGLAGAETQYF.

The chain uses TRBV6-5 and TRBJ2-7; 8 nucleotides line up with TRBD2. CDR1 and CDR2 from the germline V gene are MNHEY and SVGAGI. The CDR3 extends over 15 amino acids. Germline trimming cut 4 bases from V and 9 bases from J; bases unmatched to any gene: 14. The CDR3 loop reads CASSSSGSGVQGQYF. CDR3 DNA sequence: TGTGCCAGCAGTTCCTCGGGTAGCGGGGTTCAAGGGCAGTACTTC.

This rearrangement joins TRBV27 to TRBJ1-2; D might be TRBD1 (6 bases). V shed 7 bases and J shed 2 bases, with 8 bases lying between them. This CDR3 comprises 12 residues. Germline V CDR1 and CDR2: MNHEY, SMNVEV (reference sequence). The CDR3, as DNA: TGTGCCAGCAAACAGGGCAACTATGGCTACACCTTC. This encodes CASKQGNYGYTF.

The genes are TRBV28 and TRBJ2-1; no reliable D call. CDR1 MDHEN and CDR2 SYDVKM come from the germline V gene. V was cut by 6 bases and J by 0 bases, with 21 bases left in between. The CDR3 has 18 residues. CDR3 loop: CASRRPYEAVYSYNEQFF. The CDR3 nucleotides read TGTGCCAGCAGGCGACCGTACGAGGCGGTTTACTCCTACAATGAGCAGTTCTTC.

V is TRBV27 and J is TRBJ2-1; 8 positions agree with TRBD2. Germline CDR1 and CDR2: MNHEY and SMNVEV (reference sequence). This CDR3 contains 16 residues. V shed 9 bases, J shed 5 bases, and the junction held 15 bases outside the gene matches. The CDR3 coding sequence is TGTGCCAGTCTCGACCCTAGCGGGCCAGACCACAATGAGCAGTTCTTC. The encoded protein is CASLDPSGPDHNEQFF.

V usage is TRBV28 and J usage is TRBJ1-1; D remains ambiguous. Germline assignment: CDR1 MDHEN and CDR2 SYDVKM. V was pared by 8 bases and J by 3 bases, with 10 bases between. CDR3 size: 12 residues. The CDR3 DNA sequence: TGTGCCAGCTTAGGTGGGGACACTGAAGCTTTCTTT. Its translation is CASLGGDTEAFF.

CDR3 loop: CASSLQGAHTIYF. The CDR3 coding sequence is TGTGCCAGCAGTTTACAGGGGGCTCACACCATATATTTT. The genes are TRBV28 and TRBJ1-3; 8 nucleotides line up with TRBD1. The CDR3 has 13 residues. Germline lookup yields CDR1 MDHEN and CDR2 SYDVKM. With 2 bases clipped from V and 8 bases from J, the junction kept 2 bases outside the gene matches.

This clone was seen just once. The CDR3 loop is CASSSTGDGYTF. In DNA form, the CDR3 reads TGTGCCAGCAGTTCCACAGGGGATGGCTACACCTTC. The V call is TRBV6-6, the J call TRBJ1-2; 7 bases line up with TRBD1. V shed 4 bases and J 6 bases; nucleotides not matched to a gene: 2. The germline CDR1 and CDR2 sequences are MNHNY and SVGAGI (reference sequence). The CDR3 consists of 12 residues.

J is TRBJ2-5 and V is TRBV5-1; 8 bases agree with TRBD1. The last part of the DNA fits TRBJ2-7 better; the J call may be wrong. This CDR3 has 15 residues. Germline lookup yields CDR1 SGHRS and CDR2 YFSETQ. The CDR3 here is CASTTRAGGAYEQYF. CDR3 in DNA: TGCGCCAGCACCACCCGGGCAGGGGGCGCGTACGAGCAGTACTTC.

V is TRBV15 and J is TRBJ2-7, with 8 bases aligning to TRBD1. There are 13 residues in the CDR3. Germline CDR1 and CDR2: LNHNV and YYDKDF (reference sequence). The J segment lost 6 bases and the V segment lost 2 bases, leaving 3 bases of the junction unmatched. The CDR3 reads CATSRNRGIEQYF. CDR3 bases: TGTGCCACCAGCAGAAACAGGGGGATCGAGCAGTACTTC.

In regard to this clone: A read error may account for a junction end that differs from germline. V is TRBV2 and J is TRBJ1-1; D uncertain. Germline values: CDR1 SNHLY, CDR2 FYNNEI. The CDR3 runs to 11 residues. The CDR3 is CASGANSEAFF. The CDR3 bases are TGTGCCAGCGGAGCGAACAGTGAAGCTTTCTTT.

This sequence joins TRBV7-9 and TRBJ2-1; D gene unclear. Germline V lookup: CDR1 SEHNR, CDR2 FQNEAQ (reference sequence). The germline V and J ends were trimmed by 10 bases and 0 bases, with 16 bases remaining between them. CDR3 size: 15 residues. CDR3 in amino acids: CATNPRRSSYNEQFF. Written as DNA, the CDR3 is TGTGCCACCAACCCCCGACGGAGCTCCTACAATGAGCAGTTCTTC.

The CDR3, as DNA: TGTGCCAGCAGTCCTCAACCGGGGCTACAAGAGACCCAGTACTTC. As protein: CASSPQPGLQETQYF. The chain is built from TRBV6-5 and TRBJ2-5; D may match TRBD1 or TRBD2 (5 bases each). V lost 5 bases and J 2 bases, leaving 15 bases between the germline ends. The CDR3 is 15 amino acids. CDR1 is MNHEY and CDR2 is SVGAGI in the germline V gene.

The chain recombines TRBV10-3 with TRBJ1-5; the D is unclear. In germline, CDR1 is ENHRY, CDR2 SYGVKD. The germline V and J ends were trimmed by 7 bases and 0 bases, with 7 bases remaining between them. The CDR3 runs 13 residues. CDR3 sequence: CAIKGSSNQPQHF. The CDR3 DNA sequence: TGTGCCATCAAGGGTAGTAGCAATCAGCCCCAGCATTTT.

This chain joins TRBV2 and TRBJ2-5, with 10 bases matching TRBD1. The DNA matches TRBJ2-7 better at its end, which makes the J call doubtful. Germline V gives CDR1 SNHLY, CDR2 FYNNEI. The CDR3 is made up of 15 amino acids. For the CDR3, the DNA is TGTGCCAGCAGTCTCCGGGACAGGGGTCGCTACGAGCAGTACTTC. Amino acids: CASSLRDRGRYEQYF.

The chain couples TRBV7-9 to TRBJ1-4; D is unresolved. Germline CDR1 reads SEHNR; CDR2 reads FQNEAQ (reference sequence). Trimming removed 1 base at V and 10 bases at J, with 7 bases between. This CDR3 has 12 residues. The DNA of the CDR3 is TGTGCCAGCAGCTTAGGACTGGGAAAACTGTTTTTT. Amino acid sequence: CASSLGLGKLFF.

V is TRBV5-1 and J is TRBJ2-7; 8 bases agree with TRBD1. The germline gives CDR1 SGHRS, CDR2 YFSETQ. The J segment lost 1 base and the V segment lost 5 bases, leaving 11 bases of the junction unmatched. This CDR3 contains 16 residues. The CDR3 reads CASRSTGTGKSYEQYF. The CDR3 DNA is TGCGCCAGCAGAAGCACCGGGACAGGTAAATCCTACGAGCAGTACTTC.

The chain carries TRBV4-2 and TRBJ2-1, with a weak D call TRBD2 (5 bases). The CDR3 is 14 amino acids. Germline-derived CDR1 and CDR2 are LGHNA and YNFKEQ. V was clipped by 0 bases and J by 11 bases, with 14 bases between them. CDR3 sequence (DNA): TGTGCCAGCAGCCAAGATCGCGGACTGAGCCAGCAGTTCTTC. This gives the protein CASSQDRGLSQQFF.

The rearrangement links TRBV7-9 to TRBJ2-5; either TRBD1 or TRBD2 may supply D (6 bases each). The CDR3 consists of 12 residues. Germline V CDR1 and CDR2: SEHNR, FQNEAQ (reference sequence). V lost 11 bases and J 5 bases, leaving 15 bases between the germline ends. In DNA form, the CDR3 reads TGTGCCGAACTTCGGGGGCTGGAGACCCAGTACTTC. Translation gives CAELRGLETQYF.

V and J are TRBV6-6 and TRBJ1-2, with D perhaps TRBD1 (6 bases). The V end was cut by 5 bases, the J end by 4 bases, with 14 bases between. The CDR3 has 14 amino acids. Germline values: CDR1 MNHNY, CDR2 SVGAGI (reference sequence). CDR3 DNA sequence: TGTGCCAGCAGTGTTCCCGGGGGCATCTATGGCTACACCTTC. Translating gives CASSVPGGIYGYTF.

This chain connects TRBV11-2 to TRBJ1-1; D not certain. There are 15 residues in the CDR3. Germline loops: CDR1 SGHAT, CDR2 FQNNGV. The V and J ends lost 0 bases and 6 bases respectively, with 14 bases between them. For the CDR3, the DNA is TGTGCCAGCAGCTTAGAGGGTGGGGTGTGGGCTGAAGCTTTCTTT. It codes for CASSLEGGVWAEAFF.

The V gene is TRBV12-1, the J gene TRBJ2-3; TRBD2, the table's D call, was not compared with the DNA. TRBV12-1 is a known pseudogene. The CDR3 contains 17 residues. The DNA for the CDR3 is TGTGCCAGCAGCTTTGCGCAGGTAGCGGTCCCAACAGATACGCAGTATTTT. This translates into CASSFAQVAVPTDTQYF.

This rearrangement joins TRBV19 to TRBJ2-2; D gene unclear. CDR1 and CDR2 from the germline V gene are LNHDA and SQIVND (reference sequence). V lost 7 bases and J 1 base, leaving 13 bases between the germline ends. The CDR3 is 15 residues long. DNA of the CDR3: TGTGCCAGTAATCCCCGAAGATTGAACACCGGGGAGCTGTTTTTT. This sequence encodes CASNPRRLNTGELFF.

This chain uses TRBV2 with TRBJ1-1; TRBD1 is a possible D gene (6 bases). V lost 7 bases to trimming and J lost 1 base, with 13 bases between them. CDR1 SNHLY and CDR2 FYNNEI come from the germline V gene. CDR3 size: 14 residues. The DNA of the CDR3 is TGTGCCAGCAACGGACGGACAGAGAACACTGAAGCTTTCTTT. The encoded protein is CASNGRTENTEAFF.

Of note for this clone: In the same sample, other DNA sequences code for this CDR3. The chain couples TRBV6-5 to TRBJ1-2; D is unresolved. CDR1 and CDR2 (germline): MNHEY, SVGAGI. The CDR3 loop spans 12 amino acids. The V end lost 0 bases, the J end lost 5 bases, and 4 bases lay between the germline ends. The CDR3 protein is CASSYSGYGYTF. The CDR3 bases are TGTGCCAGCAGTTACTCGGGATATGGCTACACCTTC.

The V call is TRBV27, the J call TRBJ2-5; TRBD1 aligns across 7 bases. CDR1 is MNHEY, CDR2 SMNVEV, per germline (reference sequence). This CDR3 spans 15 amino acids. The J segment lost 4 bases and the V segment lost 3 bases, leaving 8 bases of the junction unmatched. The DNA for the CDR3 is TGTGCCAGCAGTTTTATCGGGACAGCCCGAGAGACCCAGTACTTC. It translates to CASSFIGTARETQYF.

J is TRBJ1-5 and V is TRBV28; possibly TRBD1 for D (5 bases). CDR1 is MDHEN, CDR2 SYDVKM, per germline. Between the trimmed V and J ends, which lost 3 bases and 0 bases, there was a span of 15 bases. This CDR3 has 17 amino acids. CDR3 in amino acids: CASSFPGSAYSNQPQHF. The CDR3 DNA follows: TGTGCCAGCAGTTTTCCAGGGAGCGCCTATAGCAATCAGCCCCAGCATTTT.

V and J are TRBV28 and TRBJ1-1; 8 nucleotides match TRBD1. V lost 5 bases, J lost 3 bases, and 14 bases stayed unmatched. Germline values: CDR1 MDHEN, CDR2 SYDVKM. This CDR3 is built from 17 residues. Here the CDR3 DNA reads TGTGCCAGCAGTCCCGCCGCAGGGGGCCTCTATGACACTGAAGCTTTCTTT. Translation: CASSPAAGGLYDTEAFF.

This chain connects TRBV27 to TRBJ2-1, with 9 bases lining up with TRBD2. The CDR3 length is 16 residues. Germline loops: CDR1 MNHEY, CDR2 SMNVEV (reference sequence). V dropped 3 bases and J dropped 8; count of bases not matched to a gene: 11. The CDR3 spells CASSFRVSGSADEQFF. The CDR3 DNA follows: TGTGCCAGCAGTTTCCGGGTTAGCGGGAGTGCGGATGAGCAGTTCTTC.